The source of this TCR beta chain is a study of post-analysis software for immune sequencing data. At the level of the study: The study covered relapsing-remitting, secondary progressive and progressive-relapsing courses of multiple sclerosis. General study findings and limits: Patients carried several TRBV segments more frequently than controls did, and TRBV5-6, TRBV5-1 and TRBV20-1 were among them. Samples from a shared batch, those prepared together, strongly co-clustered by F measure. In multiple sclerosis, normalized Chao1 diversity was significantly below that of controls.

To note about this clonotype: Its antigen is undetermined.

Germline V lookup: CDR1 SEHNR, CDR2 FQNEAQ (reference sequence). The CDR3 consists of 17 residues. V gave up 6 bases and J gave up 3 bases; unmatched junction bases: 12. The TCR beta cDNA libraries contained unique molecular identifiers. When about 0.85 to 11 million T cells were used, they gave 500,000 or so cDNA molecules. TCRdb recomputed calls from the PCR reads with MiXCR, one row per CDR3 protein. The sample has 350,000 to 500,000 distinct CDR3 sequences, over 30% seen once; the top ten hold about 8%. The rearrangement joins TRBV7-9 to TRBJ2-3, with 10 bases identical to TRBD1. Specimen: blood. The TCR was taken from a girl aged 2-10 years with multiple sclerosis. The CDR3 region is CASRRPLGDRGTDTQYF. CDR3 bases: TGTGCCAGCAGACGGCCCTTAGGGGACAGGGGAACAGATACGCAGTATTTT.